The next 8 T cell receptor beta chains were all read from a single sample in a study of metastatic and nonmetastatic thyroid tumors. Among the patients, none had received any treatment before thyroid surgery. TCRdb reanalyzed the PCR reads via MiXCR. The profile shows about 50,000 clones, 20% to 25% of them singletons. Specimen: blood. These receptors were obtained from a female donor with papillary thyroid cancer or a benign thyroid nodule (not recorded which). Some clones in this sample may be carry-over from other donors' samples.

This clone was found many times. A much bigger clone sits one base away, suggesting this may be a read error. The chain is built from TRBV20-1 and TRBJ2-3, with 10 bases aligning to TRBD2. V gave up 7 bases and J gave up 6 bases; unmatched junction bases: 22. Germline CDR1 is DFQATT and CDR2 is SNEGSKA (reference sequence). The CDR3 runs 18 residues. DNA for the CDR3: TGCAGTGTTAGTGGCCGACTAGCGGGTGGGCCTCGGCGGGATACGCAGTATTTT. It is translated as CSVSGRLAGGPRRDTQYF.

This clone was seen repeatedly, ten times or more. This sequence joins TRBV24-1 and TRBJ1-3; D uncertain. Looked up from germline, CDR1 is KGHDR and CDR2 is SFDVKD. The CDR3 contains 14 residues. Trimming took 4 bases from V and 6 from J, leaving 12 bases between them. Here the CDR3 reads CATSEGRAPNTIYF. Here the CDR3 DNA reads TGTGCCACCAGTGAGGGTCGGGCGCCAAACACCATATATTTT.

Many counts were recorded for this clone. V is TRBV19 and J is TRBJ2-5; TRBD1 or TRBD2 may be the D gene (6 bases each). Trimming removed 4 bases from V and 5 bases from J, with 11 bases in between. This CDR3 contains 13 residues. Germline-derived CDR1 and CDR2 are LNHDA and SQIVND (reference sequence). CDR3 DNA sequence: TGTGCCAGTAGTAAGGGGGGTAGGGAGACCCAGTACTTC. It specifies CASSKGGRETQYF.

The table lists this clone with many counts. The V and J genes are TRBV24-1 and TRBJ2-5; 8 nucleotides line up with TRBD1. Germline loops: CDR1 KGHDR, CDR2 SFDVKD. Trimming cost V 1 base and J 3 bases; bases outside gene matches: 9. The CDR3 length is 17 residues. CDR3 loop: CATSDFRDRGNEETQYF. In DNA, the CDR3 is TGTGCCACCAGTGATTTTAGAGACAGGGGAAATGAAGAGACCCAGTACTTC.

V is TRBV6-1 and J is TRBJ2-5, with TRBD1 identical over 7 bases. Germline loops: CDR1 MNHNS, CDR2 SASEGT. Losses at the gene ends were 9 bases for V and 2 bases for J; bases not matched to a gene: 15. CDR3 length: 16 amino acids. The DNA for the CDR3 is TGTGCCAGAAGGTCGGACGACAGGGTTTGGCAAGAGACCCAGTACTTC. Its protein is CARRSDDRVWQETQYF.

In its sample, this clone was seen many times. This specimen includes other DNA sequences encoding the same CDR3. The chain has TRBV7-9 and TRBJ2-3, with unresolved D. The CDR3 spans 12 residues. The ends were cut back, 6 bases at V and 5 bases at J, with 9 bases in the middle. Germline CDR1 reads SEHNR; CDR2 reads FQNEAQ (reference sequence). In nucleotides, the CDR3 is TGTGCCAGCAGTGCCCTCGAAGATACGCAGTATTTT. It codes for CASSALEDTQYF. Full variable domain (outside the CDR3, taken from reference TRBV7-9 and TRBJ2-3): DTGVSQNPRHKITKRGQNVTFRCDPISEHNRLYWYRQTLGQGPEFLTYFQNEAQLEKSRLLSDRFSAERPKGSFSTLEIQRTEQGDSAMYLCASSALEDTQYFGPGTRLTVL.

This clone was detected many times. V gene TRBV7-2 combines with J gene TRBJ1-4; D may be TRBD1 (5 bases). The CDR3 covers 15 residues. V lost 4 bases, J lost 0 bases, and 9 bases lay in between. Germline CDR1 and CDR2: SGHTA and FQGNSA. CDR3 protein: CASSSSTATNEKLFF. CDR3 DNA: TGTGCCAGCAGCTCCTCGACAGCAACTAATGAAAAACTGTTTTTT.

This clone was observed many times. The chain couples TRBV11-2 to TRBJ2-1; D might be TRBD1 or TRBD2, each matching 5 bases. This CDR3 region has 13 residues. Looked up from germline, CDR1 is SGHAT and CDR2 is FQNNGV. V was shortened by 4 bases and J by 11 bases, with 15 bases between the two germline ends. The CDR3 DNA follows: TGTGCCAGCAGCTCCTACCGGGACGGGAAGCAGTTCTTC. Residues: CASSSYRDGKQFF.